The sequence of this T cell receptor beta chain was determined in a study of beta chain features in type 1 diabetes. V lost 4 bases to trimming and J lost 4 bases, with 12 bases between them. CDR3 length equals 14 residues. CDR1 SGHAT and CDR2 FQNNGV come from the germline V gene. Study-level results: VDJ junctions from type 1 diabetes patients carried fewer insertions and larger deletions. For patients, the naive, central memory and Treg TCRB repertoires appeared more alike than for healthy donors. Type 1 diabetes patients had TCRB CDR3s that were shorter (moderately but significantly so) in all four CD4+ subsets.

Points on this clone: The antigen remains undetermined.

TCRB transcripts that were expressed got sequenced, as all of the isolated RNA had been reverse transcribed. Profiled with immunoSEQ multiplex PCR; TCRdb holds only in-frame clones, not every one. The data contain over 40,000 clones, roughly 70% of them singletons. This TCR was sampled from a woman younger than 35 with type 1 diabetes. Sequenced sample: Tregs from blood. V gene TRBV11-2 combines with J gene TRBJ2-3; TRBD2 is a possible D gene (7 bases). CDR3 amino acids: CASSWGAGADTQYF. The CDR3, as DNA: TGTGCCAGCAGCTGGGGGGCGGGAGCAGATACGCAGTATTTT.